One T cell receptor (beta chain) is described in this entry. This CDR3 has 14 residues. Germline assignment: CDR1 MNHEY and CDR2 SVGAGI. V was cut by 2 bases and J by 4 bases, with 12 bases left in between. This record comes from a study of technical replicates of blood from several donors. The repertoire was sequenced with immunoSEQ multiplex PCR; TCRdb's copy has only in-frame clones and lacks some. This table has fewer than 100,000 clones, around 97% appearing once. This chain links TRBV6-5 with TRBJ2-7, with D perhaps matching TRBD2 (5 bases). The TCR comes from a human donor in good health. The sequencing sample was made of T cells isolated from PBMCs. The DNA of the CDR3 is TGTGCCAGCAGTTACGGTGGGAGTGGGTACGAGCAGTACTTC. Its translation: CASSYGGSGYEQYF.